A single sample gave rise to the 11 T cell receptor beta chains below, sequenced in a study of human T cells and chemical hapten exposure. TCRdb re-called the RACE reads through MiXCR, storing one row per CDR3 protein. The profile shows roughly 110,000 distinct CDR3 sequences, 9.5% to 15% of them singletons. The time point denotes: pre-sensitization, week 0. Treatment given: therapeutic diphenylcyclopropenone sensitization with weekly scalp DPC. The sequenced sample was whole blood, obtained in connection with sensitization to the hapten diphenylcyclopropenone (DPC). The receptors were gathered from a woman aged 45-59 years with alopecia areata. Some clones in this sample may be carry-over from other donors' samples.

This clonotype was found many times. This chain connects TRBV7-2 to TRBJ2-3; 7 bases are a match to TRBD1. The CDR3 spans 14 residues. The trim removed 2 bases at V and 4 bases at J, leaving 3 bases unmatched. Germline loops: CDR1 SGHTA, CDR2 FQGNSA. DNA for the CDR3: TGTGCCAGCAGCTTAACTCAGGGGGCAGATACGCAGTATTTT. It translates to CASSLTQGADTQYF.

In its sample, this clonotype was seen many times. The chain combines TRBV3-1 with TRBJ1-1; TRBD1 aligns across 10 bases. Germline assignment: CDR1 LGHDT and CDR2 YNNKEL (reference sequence). V shed 4 bases and J 4 bases; nucleotides not matched to a gene: 9. CDR3 length equals 16 residues. Written as DNA, the CDR3 is TGTGCCAGCAGCCGGAAGGGGACAGGGGTACCCACTGAAGCTTTCTTT. It codes for CASSRKGTGVPTEAFF.

This clonotype appeared many times. J is TRBJ1-3 and V is TRBV7-9; D gene ambiguous. Germline assignment: CDR1 SEHNR and CDR2 FQNEAQ (reference sequence). This CDR3 comprises 12 residues. Trimming cost V 5 bases and J 4 bases, with 6 bases left between them. This CDR3 is CASSPLGNTIYF. The CDR3 nucleotides read TGTGCCAGCAGCCCTCTCGGAAACACCATATATTTT. The variable domain in full, with the rest retrieved from reference TRBV7-9 and TRBJ1-3, is DTGVSQNPRHKITKRGQNVTFRCDPISEHNRLYWYRQTLGQGPEFLTYFQNEAQLEKSRLLSDRFSAERPKGSFSTLEIQRTEQGDSAMYLCASSPLGNTIYFGEGSWLTVV.

This clonotype came up a few times. This chain links TRBV6-5 with TRBJ2-2, with D unresolved. The CDR3 has 16 amino acids. V shed 5 bases and J shed 7 bases, with 20 bases lying between them. Germline V gene sequence: CDR1 MNHEY, CDR2 SVGAGI. CDR3 nucleotide sequence: TGTGCCAGCAGTCTATCCGGAGCAGCAAGTTACGGGGAGCTGTTTTTT. This codes for CASSLSGAASYGELFF.

The rearrangement links TRBV28 to TRBJ1-5; D unresolved. Per the germline V gene, CDR1 is MDHEN and CDR2 is SYDVKM. The CDR3 is made up of 14 amino acids. The V gene lost 2 bases and the J gene lost 4 bases, with 9 bases spanning the gap. In nucleotides, the CDR3 is TGTGCCAGCAGTTTAATGCAGATAAATCAGCCCCAGCATTTT. Translated, it gives CASSLMQINQPQHF.

This clonotype was counted at least ten times. The CDR3 sequence: CASSSADNQPQHF. The CDR3 DNA reads TGTGCCAGCAGTTCGGCGGATAATCAGCCCCAGCATTTT. The chain links TRBV12-3 or TRBV12-4 to TRBJ1-5; no clear D gene. The CDR3 has 13 amino acids. V was cut by 4 bases and J by 4 bases, with 8 bases left in between.

The sample holds a few counts of this clonotype. The chain couples TRBV25-1 to TRBJ1-2, with 9 bases fitting TRBD1. Per the germline V gene, CDR1 is MGHDK and CDR2 is SYGVNS. The CDR3 sequence is 13 residues long. The J segment lost 5 bases and the V segment lost 6 bases, leaving 4 bases of the junction unmatched. This CDR3 reads CASRRTGEYGYTF. The DNA of the CDR3 is TGTGCCAGCAGACGGACAGGGGAGTATGGCTACACCTTC.

This clonotype was seen only a few times. The chain joins TRBV12-3 or TRBV12-4 to TRBJ2-7; 10 bases are a match to TRBD2. V gave up 6 bases and J gave up 3 bases; unmatched junction bases: 8. The CDR3 is 15 residues long. The CDR3 nucleotides are TGTGCCAGCAGCCCTACCGGGACTAGCGACTACGAGCAGTACTTC. Amino acids: CASSPTGTSDYEQYF.

The chain links TRBV18 to TRBJ1-1; D call uncertain. V was cut by 2 bases and J by 10 bases, with 11 bases left in between. The V gene's germline CDR1 is KGHSH and CDR2 LQKENI. This CDR3 contains 12 residues. CDR3 sequence: CASSPERATAFF. The CDR3 region has the DNA TGTGCCAGCTCACCAGAGAGGGCCACAGCTTTCTTT.

This clonotype was seen a few times. The chain joins TRBV18 to TRBJ2-3; TRBD2 is a possible D gene (5 bases). This CDR3 is built from 17 residues. Trimming pared 3 bases from V and 5 bases from J, leaving 21 bases between. Germline-derived CDR1 and CDR2 are KGHSH and LQKENI. CDR3 bases: TGTGCCAGCTCACCCCCACTCGCGGAGTCCCGGGGAGATACGCAGTATTTT. Translation gives CASSPPLAESRGDTQYF.

This chain joins TRBV29-1 and TRBJ1-2; tentatively, D is TRBD1 (5 bases). Germline values: CDR1 SQVTM, CDR2 ANQGSEA. The CDR3 extends over 12 amino acids. The V end was cut by 7 bases, the J end by 1 base, with 10 bases between. The chain's CDR3 is CSGSGNNYGYTF. The CDR3 DNA is TGCAGCGGGTCAGGGAATAACTATGGCTACACCTTC.